This passage covers 5 T cell receptor beta chains from one sample sequenced in a study of T cells in localized non-small cell lung cancer. Here immunoSEQ multiplex PCR was the method, and the copy in TCRdb shows in-frame clones only, minus some. The repertoire holds more than 45,000 clones, about nine tenths seen once, with about 18% in the top ten. Sequences were derived from peripheral blood, sampled before any cancer treatment. These receptors came from a male donor aged 60 or older with stage III squamous cell lung carcinoma.

J is TRBJ1-5 and V is TRBV27; D ambiguous. Germline CDR1 MNHEY, CDR2 SMNVEV (reference sequence). This CDR3 region has 12 residues. V shed 6 bases and J shed 11 bases, with 14 bases lying between them. The CDR3 sequence: CASRIIGDTQHF. The CDR3, as DNA: TGTGCCAGCAGGATAATTGGAGATACCCAGCATTTT.

The chain couples TRBV5-1 to TRBJ2-3; a weak D match, TRBD1 (6 bases). The CDR3 covers 16 residues. CDR1 is SGHRS and CDR2 is YFSETQ in the germline V gene. Trimming shortened V by 3 bases and J by 6 bases, and 20 bases separated the two germline ends. The CDR3 spells CASSSGQLLARDTQYF. The CDR3 DNA sequence: TGCGCCAGCAGCTCCGGACAGCTCCTTGCGAGGGATACGCAGTATTTT. The full variable domain, with the rest looked up from reference TRBV5-1 and TRBJ2-3, is KAGVTQTPRYLIKTRGQQVTLSCSPISGHRSVSWYQQTPGQGLQFLFEYFSETQRNKGNFPGRFSGRQFSNSRSEMNVSTLELGDSALYLCASSSGQLLARDTQYFGPGTRLTVL.

The rearrangement joins TRBV7-9 to TRBJ1-4, with unresolved D. V lost 0 bases to trimming and J lost 9 bases, with 11 bases between them. Germline CDR1 is SEHNR and CDR2 is FQNEAQ (reference sequence). This CDR3 is 14 amino acids long. The CDR3 is CASSLAEWGQKLFF. CDR3 DNA sequence: TGTGCCAGCAGCTTAGCGGAGTGGGGTCAAAAACTGTTTTTT.

The rearrangement uses TRBV6-4 and TRBJ2-7; 7 nucleotides match TRBD1. Germline CDR1 MRHNA, CDR2 SNTAGT. CDR3 size: 16 residues. V trimming: 4 bases; J trimming: 3 bases; junction bases outside the gene matches: 12. CDR3 nucleotides: TGTGCCAGCAGTGTCCCTTCCCATAGGACAGGCTACGAGCAGTACTTC. Its translation is CASSVPSHRTGYEQYF.

This chain connects TRBV6-5 to TRBJ1-4; D unclear. V dropped 5 bases and J dropped 0 bases, with 7 bases sitting between them. CDR1 and CDR2 from the germline V gene are MNHEY and SVGAGI. This CDR3 contains 14 residues. DNA of the CDR3: TGTGCCAGCAGTGCGTTTCCAACTAATGAAAAACTGTTTTTT. It codes for CASSAFPTNEKLFF.